Below, 22 T cell receptor beta chains from the same sample are listed, as sequenced in a study of blood T cell repertoires in COVID-19. The data were produced by immunoSEQ multiplex PCR, yet TCRdb's version contains in-frame clones alone and is incomplete. The repertoire consists of more than 100,000 clones, with 80% to 90% occurring once and the leading ten covering about 2.5%. Sequencing was done on a sample of peripheral blood. The receptors were sampled from a man aged 45 to 65 with active COVID-19.

This chain uses TRBV14 with TRBJ2-5; no firm D call. Deletions cut 0 bases from V and 7 bases from J, with 6 bases between. This CDR3 contains 12 residues. From germline, CDR1 is SGHDN and CDR2 FVKESK. CDR3 region: CASSQDRRTQYF. The CDR3 nucleotides are TGTGCCAGCAGCCAAGATAGGAGGACCCAGTACTTC.

The V gene is TRBV15, the J gene TRBJ1-1; D is perhaps TRBD1 (5 bases). Germline assignment: CDR1 LNHNV and CDR2 YYDKDF (reference sequence). The CDR3 has 13 amino acids. Deletions cut 5 bases from V and 4 bases from J, with 11 bases between. The CDR3 protein is CATSRSGVTEAFF. Written as DNA, the CDR3 is TGTGCCACCAGCCGCTCGGGGGTCACTGAAGCTTTCTTT.

This rearrangement joins TRBV6-5 to TRBJ1-6; 9 nucleotides align to TRBD1. Germline trimming cut 5 bases from V and 7 bases from J; bases unmatched to any gene: 6. Germline V gives CDR1 MNHEY, CDR2 SVGAGI. The length of the CDR3 is 15 residues. The CDR3 here is CASSTGDRANSPLHF. CDR3 DNA: TGTGCCAGCAGTACGGGGGACAGGGCGAATTCACCCCTCCACTTT.

This rearrangement joins TRBV5-4 to TRBJ1-1, with a tentative D call TRBD1 (5 bases). Germline lookup yields CDR1 SGHNT and CDR2 YYREEE (reference sequence). This CDR3 has 15 amino acids. V shed 0 bases and J shed 5 bases, with 14 bases lying between them. In DNA form, the CDR3 reads TGTGCCAGCAGCTTGGTAGGGGCGCGGTGGACTGAAGCTTTCTTT. Residues: CASSLVGARWTEAFF.

The gene calls are TRBV3-1 (or the pseudogene TRBV3-2) and TRBJ2-3; 14 bases line up with TRBD2. There are 16 residues in the CDR3. Germline values: CDR1 LGHDT, CDR2 YNNKEL (reference sequence). The V gene end was trimmed by 6 bases and the J gene end by 1 base; junction bases not matched to a gene: 3. The CDR3 bases are TGTGCCAGCAGGCGACTAGCGGGAGGGGGCACAGATACGCAGTATTTT. Encoded protein: CASRRLAGGGTDTQYF.

This chain joins TRBV19 and TRBJ2-6; TRBD1 aligns across 8 bases. Germline V gene data show CDR1 as LNHDA and CDR2 as SQIVND (reference sequence). There are 16 residues in the CDR3. After removal of 5 bases from V and 4 bases from J, the junction contained 7 bases not matched to a gene. CDR3 bases: TGTGCCAGTAGTGCTACAGGGGGAACCGGGGCCAACGTCCTGACTTTC. Its translation: CASSATGGTGANVLTF.

The chain couples TRBV5-1 to TRBJ1-1, with TRBD1 as a possible D gene (5 bases). Germline CDR1 and CDR2: SGHRS and YFSETQ. The CDR3 contains 13 residues. V gave up 4 bases and J gave up 4 bases, with 11 bases separating them. Here the CDR3 reads CASSPQGATEAFF. CDR3 bases: TGCGCCAGCAGCCCGCAGGGTGCCACTGAAGCTTTCTTT.

The V call is TRBV19, the J call TRBJ2-7; possible D gene TRBD2, 7 bases. This CDR3 contains 15 residues. Germline CDR1 LNHDA, CDR2 SQIVND (reference sequence). Trimming cost V 6 bases and J 6 bases, with 21 bases left between them. The CDR3 DNA is TGTGCCAGTAGCCTCGGGGGGCCCTACGCCCCCGAGCAGTACTTC. Translating gives CASSLGGPYAPEQYF.

The chain couples TRBV6-6 to TRBJ1-2; D uncertain. V dropped 5 bases and J dropped 2 bases, with 21 bases sitting between them. In germline, CDR1 is MNHNY, CDR2 SVGAGI (reference sequence). The CDR3 is 17 amino acids. CDR3 sequence: CASSQTPLIAVNYGYTF. The CDR3 nucleotides read TGTGCCAGCAGTCAAACACCCCTGATCGCAGTGAACTATGGCTACACCTTC.

The chain uses TRBV3-1 (or the pseudogene TRBV3-2) and TRBJ2-1; D is perhaps TRBD2 (6 bases). Germline-derived CDR1 and CDR2 are LGHDT and YNNKEL (reference sequence). Deletions cut 0 bases from V and 9 bases from J, with 12 bases between. The CDR3 covers 14 residues. The CDR3 region is CASSQEKWEVEQFF. The CDR3 DNA is TGTGCCAGCAGCCAAGAGAAATGGGAGGTTGAGCAGTTCTTC.

The genes are TRBV6-5 and TRBJ2-3, with D possibly TRBD2 on 7 matching bases. This CDR3 has 13 residues. V dropped 8 bases and J dropped 4 bases, with 13 bases sitting between them. Germline assignment: CDR1 MNHEY and CDR2 SVGAGI. The CDR3: CASSGGAPDTQYF. CDR3 DNA: TGTGCCAGCTCTGGGGGGGCCCCAGATACGCAGTATTTT.

This clone was observed once. The V and J genes are TRBV11-2 and TRBJ2-1; tentatively, D is TRBD2 (6 bases). The CDR3 contains 15 residues. The germline CDR1 and CDR2 sequences are SGHAT and FQNNGV. The germline V and J ends were trimmed by 0 bases and 9 bases, with 15 bases remaining between them. CDR3 residues: CASSLEAGRWAEQFF. The CDR3 coding sequence is TGTGCCAGCAGCTTAGAGGCGGGGCGATGGGCTGAGCAGTTCTTC.

The chain has TRBV7-3 and TRBJ1-4, with D uncertain. Germline values: CDR1 SGHTA, CDR2 FQGTGA. Trimming left V 0 bases short and J 5 bases short, with 4 bases between. The CDR3 runs to 13 residues. CDR3 DNA: TGTGCCAGCAGCTTAACTTCGAATGAAAAACTGTTTTTT. Amino acids: CASSLTSNEKLFF.

The chain has TRBV3-1 (or the pseudogene TRBV3-2) and TRBJ2-7; D possibly corresponds to TRBD2 (5 bases). Germline assignment: CDR1 LGHDT and CDR2 YNNKEL (reference sequence). The CDR3 has 15 residues. The V gene lost 0 bases and the J gene lost 6 bases, with 15 bases spanning the gap. The CDR3 loop is CASSQERWSGGEQYF. The DNA for the CDR3 is TGTGCCAGCAGCCAAGAAAGGTGGTCAGGAGGCGAGCAGTACTTC.

The CDR3 sequence is CASSYSGLANSPLHF. In DNA, the CDR3 is TGTGCCAGCAGTTACTCAGGACTTGCAAATTCACCCCTCCACTTT. V and J are TRBV6-5 and TRBJ1-6; D gene ambiguous. Between the trimmed V and J ends, which lost 0 bases and 7 bases, there was a span of 10 bases. This CDR3 is built from 15 residues. The V gene's germline CDR1 is MNHEY and CDR2 SVGAGI.

V gene TRBV10-3 combines with J gene TRBJ1-2, with 9 bases lining up with TRBD1. CDR1 is ENHRY and CDR2 is SYGVKD in the germline V gene. The V and J ends lost 10 bases and 6 bases, in that order; junction bases with no gene match: 9. CDR3 length equals 13 residues. CDR3 in amino acids: CATTPGTGNGYTF. The CDR3 nucleotides are TGTGCCACCACACCAGGGACAGGGAATGGCTACACCTTC.

This clone appeared once. The chain is built from TRBV2 and TRBJ2-5; D not resolved. The V end was cut by 3 bases, the J end by 2 bases, with 10 bases between. In germline, CDR1 is SNHLY, CDR2 FYNNEI. This CDR3 has 14 amino acids. The CDR3 is CASSEENLQETQYF. Written as DNA, the CDR3 is TGTGCCAGCAGTGAGGAGAATTTACAAGAGACCCAGTACTTC.

This clone appeared a few times. The rearrangement joins TRBV5-4 to TRBJ2-7; possibly TRBD2 for D (5 bases). The CDR3 spans 14 residues. From germline, CDR1 is SGHNT and CDR2 YYREEE (reference sequence). Trimming stripped 4 bases from V and 6 bases from J, with 17 bases between. The CDR3 nucleotides are TGTGCCAGCAGCCCGGCGGGTTACTCGGGCGAGCAGTACTTC. Translation: CASSPAGYSGEQYF.

The J gene is TRBJ1-6, the V gene TRBV2, with a tentative D call TRBD1 (5 bases). Trimming removed 11 bases from V and 9 bases from J, with 17 bases in between. Germline V CDR1 and CDR2: SNHLY, FYNNEI. This CDR3 has 13 residues. The CDR3 nucleotides read TGTGCCGGGATGGAGGGGCCCGGTTCACCCCTCCACTTT. Amino acid sequence: CAGMEGPGSPLHF. The full variable domain, its missing parts supplied by reference TRBV2 and TRBJ1-6, is EPEVTQTPSHQVTQMGQEVILRCVPISNHLYFYWYRQILGQKVEFLVSFYNNEISEKSEIFDDQFSVERPDGSNFTLKIRSTKLEDSAMYFCAGMEGPGSPLHFGNGTRLTVT.

The chain carries TRBV30 and TRBJ1-6, with 7 bases lining up with TRBD1. Germline assignment: CDR1 GTSNPN and CDR2 SVGIG (reference sequence). This CDR3 contains 16 residues. Unmatched junction bases numbered 9, after V lost 2 bases and J lost 5 bases. The CDR3 region is CAWSFRTGDNNSPLHF. Written as DNA, the CDR3 is TGTGCCTGGAGTTTCCGGACAGGAGATAATAATTCACCCCTCCACTTT.

The rearrangement links TRBV14 to TRBJ2-3; D unresolved. Trimming stripped 0 bases from V and 0 bases from J, with 13 bases between. This CDR3 is built from 17 residues. Germline V gene data show CDR1 as SGHDN and CDR2 as FVKESK. The DNA of the CDR3 is TGTGCCAGCAGCCAAGATATCCAATCAACTAGCACAGATACGCAGTATTTT. Translation: CASSQDIQSTSTDTQYF. Supplemented by reference TRBV14 and TRBJ2-3, the full variable domain reads EAGVTQFPSHSVIEKGQTVTLRCDPISGHDNLYWYRRVMGKEIKFLLHFVKESKQDESGMPNNRFLAERTGGTYSTLKVQPAELEDSGVYFCASSQDIQSTSTDTQYFGPGTRLTVL.

The chain is built from TRBV3-1 (or the pseudogene TRBV3-2) and TRBJ2-1; perhaps TRBD2 as D (5 bases). Germline CDR1 reads LGHDT; CDR2 reads YNNKEL (reference sequence). The ends were cut back, 0 bases at V and 9 bases at J, with 6 bases in the middle. The CDR3 contains 12 residues. The CDR3: CASSQDSGEQFF. The CDR3 coding sequence is TGTGCCAGCAGCCAAGACAGCGGTGAGCAGTTCTTC.